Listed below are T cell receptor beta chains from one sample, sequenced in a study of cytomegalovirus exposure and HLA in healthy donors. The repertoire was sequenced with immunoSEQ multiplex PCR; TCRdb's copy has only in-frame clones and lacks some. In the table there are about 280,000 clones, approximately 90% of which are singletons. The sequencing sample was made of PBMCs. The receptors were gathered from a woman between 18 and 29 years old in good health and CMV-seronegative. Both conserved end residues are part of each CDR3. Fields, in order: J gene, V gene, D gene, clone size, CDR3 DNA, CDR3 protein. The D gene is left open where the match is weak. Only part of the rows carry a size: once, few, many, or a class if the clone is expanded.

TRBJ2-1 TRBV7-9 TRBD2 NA TGTGCCAGCAGCTTAGTAAAGAGCGGGGGCTACAATGAGCAGTTCTTC CASSLVKSGGYNEQFF
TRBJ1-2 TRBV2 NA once TGTGCCAGCAGCGATCGGGGCTATGGCTACACCTTC CASSDRGYGYTF
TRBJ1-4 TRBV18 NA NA TGTGCCAGCTCACCGGGGACTGACAATGAAAAACTGTTTTTT CASSPGTDNEKLFF
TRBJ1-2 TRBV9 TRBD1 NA TGTGCCAGCAGCTCCGGGACAGGGAGTGGCTACACCTTC CASSSGTGSGYTF
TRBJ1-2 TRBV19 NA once TGTGCCAGCTACACAGGGTCTGGCTACACCTTC CASYTGSGYTF
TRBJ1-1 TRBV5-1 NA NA TGCGCCAGCATGGCAGAGGCGAACACTGAAGCTTTCTTT CASMAEANTEAFF
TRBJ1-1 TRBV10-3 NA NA TGTGCCATCAGTGAGTCGAGAGGGAGCGGCACTGAAGCTTTCTTT CAISESRGSGTEAFF
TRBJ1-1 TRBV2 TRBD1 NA TGTGCCAGCATGAACCGGGACAGGGGCACTGAAGCTTTCTTT CASMNRDRGTEAFF
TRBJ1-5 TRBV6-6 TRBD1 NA TGTGCCAGCAGTCGGACAGGGTATAGCAATCAGCCCCAGCATTTT CASSRTGYSNQPQHF
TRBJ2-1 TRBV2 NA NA TGTGCCAGCCTAATTACCCATGAGCAGTTCTTC CASLITHEQFF
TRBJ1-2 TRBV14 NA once TGTGCCAGCAGCCAAGGGGGGCATGGCTACACCTTC CASSQGGHGYTF
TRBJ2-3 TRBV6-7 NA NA TGTGCCCGTCAACAGGTTAGCACAGATACGCAGTATTTT CARQQVSTDTQYF
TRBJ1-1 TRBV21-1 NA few TGTGCCAGCAGGGCCGGGACAGGGCATCTAGGCACTGAAGCTTTCTTT CASRAGTGHLGTEAFF
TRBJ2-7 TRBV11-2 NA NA TGTGCCAGCAGCTTAGCGGAGGCGACAAACTCACACTACGAGCAGTACTTC CASSLAEATNSHYEQYF
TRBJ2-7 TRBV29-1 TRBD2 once TGCAGCGCCGGGAGGGGTCTGGGGGACATAGGTACCTACGAGCAGTACTTC CSAGRGLGDIGTYEQYF
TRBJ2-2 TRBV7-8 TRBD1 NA TGTGCCAGCACCCAATCAGGGGGATTTAGCTACACCGGGGAGCTGTTTTTT CASTQSGGFSYTGELFF
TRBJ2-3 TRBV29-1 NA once TGCAGCGTTGGTGCAGGGTCTGCCACAGATACGCAGTATTTT CSVGAGSATDTQYF